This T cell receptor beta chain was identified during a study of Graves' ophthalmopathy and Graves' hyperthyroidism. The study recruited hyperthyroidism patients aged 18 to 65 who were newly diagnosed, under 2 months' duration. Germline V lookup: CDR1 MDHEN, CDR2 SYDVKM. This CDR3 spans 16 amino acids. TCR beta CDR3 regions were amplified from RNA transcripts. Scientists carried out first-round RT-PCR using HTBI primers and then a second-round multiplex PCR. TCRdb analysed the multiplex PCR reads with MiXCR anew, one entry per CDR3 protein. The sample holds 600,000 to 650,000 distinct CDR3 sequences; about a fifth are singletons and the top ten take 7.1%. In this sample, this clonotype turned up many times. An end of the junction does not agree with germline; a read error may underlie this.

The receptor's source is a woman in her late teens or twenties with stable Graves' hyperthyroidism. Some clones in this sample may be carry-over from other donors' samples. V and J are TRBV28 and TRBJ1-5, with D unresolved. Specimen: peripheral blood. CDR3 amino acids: CVSSASGPDSNQPQHF. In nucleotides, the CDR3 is TGTGTCAGCAGTGCCTCCGGGCCTGATAGCAATCAGCCCCAGCATTTT.